These 13 T cell receptor beta chains came from one sample sequenced in a study of CD8 T cells in ankylosing spondylitis. Each CDR3 protein is one row after TCRdb ran MiXCR on the 5' RACE reads. The profile shows about 340,000 distinct CDR3 sequences, roughly 20% of them singletons. Sequencing used blood, either unsorted or a sorted T cell fraction (not recorded which). The receptors shown here come from a male donor with ankylosing spondylitis or in good health (not recorded which).

There are a few counts of this clonotype. This chain links TRBV6-4 with TRBJ2-1, with D hard to call. V lost 6 bases, J lost 0 bases, and 12 bases lay in between. CDR3 length equals 15 residues. Germline V CDR1 and CDR2: MRHNA, SNTAGT. This CDR3 is CASSVSPSSYNEQFF. The CDR3 DNA sequence: TGTGCCAGCAGCGTATCACCTAGCTCCTACAATGAGCAGTTCTTC.

The CDR3 DNA follows: TGTGCGGGGGTCTCGATCACCGGGGAGCTGTTTTTT. Amino acids: CAGVSITGELFF. This sequence joins TRBV5-6 and TRBJ2-2; D assignment may be TRBD1 or TRBD2 (5 bases each). The CDR3 is 12 residues long. Germline CDR1 SGHDT, CDR2 YYEEEE.

This clonotype was recorded a few times. This chain uses TRBV12-3 or TRBV12-4 with TRBJ2-7; TRBD1 or TRBD2 may be the D gene (5 bases each). The CDR3 totals 15 residues. V lost 3 bases to trimming and J lost 5 bases, with 17 bases between them. CDR3 DNA: TGTGCCAGCAGTTTGGGGGTCGGAGGAAAGAACGAGCAGTACTTC. This translates into CASSLGVGGKNEQYF.

This clonotype was recorded a few times. The genes are TRBV29-1 and TRBJ2-2, with a tentative D call TRBD2 (5 bases). Germline CDR1 reads SQVTM; CDR2 reads ANQGSEA. V was pared by 6 bases and J by 5 bases, with 22 bases between. The CDR3 spans 16 residues. The CDR3 loop is CSVLIAGPEWTGELFF. The CDR3 bases are TGCAGCGTCCTCATTGCGGGCCCCGAGTGGACCGGGGAGCTGTTTTTT.

The chain has TRBV6-5 and TRBJ1-1, with no clear D. The germline V and J ends were trimmed by 0 bases and 7 bases, with 9 bases remaining between them. The CDR3 has 13 residues. Germline CDR1 MNHEY, CDR2 SVGAGI. Here the CDR3 DNA reads TGTGCCAGCAGTTACTCGGCTAAAAATGAAGCTTTCTTT. This sequence encodes CASSYSAKNEAFF.

This chain connects TRBV19 to TRBJ1-5, with D possibly matching TRBD1 (5 bases). CDR3 length: 14 residues. The germline CDR1 and CDR2 sequences are LNHDA and SQIVND (reference sequence). V was cut by 1 base and J by 1 base, with 5 bases left in between. The CDR3 DNA is TGTGCCAGTAGTATAGGACAGAGCAATCAGCCCCAGCATTTT. Amino acid sequence: CASSIGQSNQPQHF.

The gene calls are TRBV16 and TRBJ2-5, with D perhaps matching TRBD1 (6 bases). Trimming removed 4 bases at V and 3 bases at J, with 15 bases between. CDR1 and CDR2 from the germline V gene are KGHSY and FQNENV. The CDR3 extends over 15 amino acids. CDR3 sequence: CASSRPPGHKETQYF. Here the CDR3 DNA reads TGTGCCAGCAGCCGTCCTCCGGGACACAAAGAGACCCAGTACTTC.

This clonotype appeared a few times. This chain uses TRBV24-1 with TRBJ2-3; TRBD2 aligns across 12 bases. CDR1 and CDR2 from the germline V gene are KGHDR and SFDVKD. The CDR3 has 17 residues. Trimming removed 3 bases from V and 8 bases from J; junction bases left unmatched: 11. The CDR3 reads CATSDLLLAGGPGTQYF. CDR3 sequence (DNA): TGTGCCACCAGTGATCTACTCCTAGCGGGGGGGCCGGGTACGCAGTATTTT.

This chain connects TRBV6-5 to TRBJ2-3; tentatively, D is TRBD2 (7 bases). V was clipped by 5 bases and J by 7 bases, with 19 bases between them. Germline lookup yields CDR1 MNHEY and CDR2 SVGAGI. The CDR3 loop spans 15 amino acids. CDR3: CASSTGGGQGNTQYF. For the CDR3, the DNA is TGTGCCAGCAGTACTGGGGGGGGGCAAGGGAATACGCAGTATTTT.

The rearrangement uses TRBV30 and TRBJ2-7; D is undetermined. The CDR3 has 12 residues. Trimming removed 2 bases from V and 1 base from J, with 6 bases in between. In germline, CDR1 is GTSNPN, CDR2 SVGIG (reference sequence). The CDR3 loop reads CAWSSDSYEQYF. The CDR3 DNA follows: TGTGCCTGGAGTTCTGATTCCTACGAGCAGTACTTC. Complete variable domain (other parts from reference TRBV30 and TRBJ2-7): SQTIHQWPATLVQPVGSPLSLECTVEGTSNPNLYWYRQAAGRGLQLLFYSVGIGQISSEVPQNLSASRPQDRQFILSSKKLLLSDSGFYLCAWSSDSYEQYFGPGTRLTVT.

This clonotype was detected only a few times. V and J are TRBV7-9 and TRBJ2-1, with 8 bases aligning to TRBD2. From germline, CDR1 is SEHNR and CDR2 FQNEAQ (reference sequence). The CDR3 contains 16 residues. J lost 3 bases, V lost 5 bases, and 9 bases had no gene match. In DNA, the CDR3 is TGTGCCAGCAGCCCCCGGGGGGGTTCTGTCTACAATGAGCAGTTCTTC. Protein sequence: CASSPRGGSVYNEQFF. The full variable domain, its missing parts supplied by reference TRBV7-9 and TRBJ2-1, is DTGVSQNPRHKITKRGQNVTFRCDPISEHNRLYWYRQTLGQGPEFLTYFQNEAQLEKSRLLSDRFSAERPKGSFSTLEIQRTEQGDSAMYLCASSPRGGSVYNEQFFGPGTRLTVL.

V is TRBV28 and J is TRBJ1-6; the match to TRBD1 covers 7 bases. The CDR3 covers 17 residues. Trimming cost V 3 bases and J 0 bases; bases outside gene matches: 5. Per the germline V gene, CDR1 is MDHEN and CDR2 is SYDVKM. CDR3: CASSFTGESSYNSPLHF. The CDR3 DNA reads as TGTGCCAGCAGTTTTACAGGGGAGAGCTCCTATAATTCACCCCTCCACTTT.

Only a few counts were recorded for this clonotype. This rearrangement joins TRBV29-1 to TRBJ2-1, with D possibly matching TRBD1 (5 bases). The CDR3 is 14 amino acids. The germline CDR1 and CDR2 sequences are SQVTM and ANQGSEA. The germline V and J ends were trimmed by 3 bases and 3 bases, with 12 bases remaining between them. DNA of the CDR3: TGCAGCGTTGAGGTCGTGACAGACTACAATGAGCAGTTCTTC. This gives the protein CSVEVVTDYNEQFF.